This T cell receptor (beta chain) was captured by sequencing in a study of T-cell reconstitution after alpha-beta-depleted transplantation in children. As concerns this clonotype: The antigen is unknown.

Unique molecular identifiers featured in how the TCRbeta library was prepared. In TCRdb, the PCR reads were re-called with MiXCR into one record per CDR3 protein. The sample records 100,000 to 130,000 distinct CDR3 sequences, approximately 6.6% being singletons. Study results and limitations: Newly made T cells mostly supplied T-cell counts and diversity one year after transplant.

This CDR3 comprises 16 residues. CDR1 is LGHNA and CDR2 is YSLEER in the germline V gene. V was trimmed by 1 base and J by 0 bases, leaving 10 bases between them. The receptor was isolated from a male patient aged 2-15 years who had a stem cell transplant for acute lymphoblastic leukemia, so the T cells may come from the graft donor. This chain uses TRBV4-3 with TRBJ1-5, with D uncertain. This material consisted of PBMCs, mostly from graft donor cells, taken 360 days after TCRalphabeta/CD19-depleted stem cell transplant. The DNA of the CDR3 is TGCGCCAGCAGCCAAGGGGCGCATTATAGCAATCAGCCCCAGCATTTT. This encodes CASSQGAHYSNQPQHF.